The next 24 T cell receptor beta chains were all read from a single sample in a study of T cell responses to AZD1222 COVID-19 vaccine. TCRdb's copy holds only in-frame clones and misses some; the assay was immunoSEQ multiplex PCR. The data hold more than 95,000 clones, with 90% observed a single time. The sample consisted of peripheral blood, taken on day 0 of AZD1222 vaccination. The receptors were sampled from an adult in good health.

The CDR3 loop reads CASSNGGGTQYF. The DNA for the CDR3 is TGTGCCAGCAGCAACGGGGGGGGGACCCAGTACTTC. V gene TRBV12-3 or TRBV12-4 combines with J gene TRBJ2-5, with 8 bases aligning to TRBD2. The V and J ends lost 6 bases and 7 bases, in that order; junction bases with no gene match: 4. CDR3 length: 12 amino acids.

The chain uses TRBV9 and TRBJ2-7; D remains unclear. The V and J ends lost 0 bases and 6 bases respectively, with 16 bases between them. CDR1 and CDR2 (germline): SGDLS, YYNGEE. The CDR3 consists of 15 residues. CDR3 sequence (DNA): TGTGCCAGCAGCGTAGCATCTGACCTTGGACGCGAGCAGTACTTC. It yields the protein CASSVASDLGREQYF.

The genes are TRBV12-3 or TRBV12-4 and TRBJ1-1, with a possible D match to TRBD1 (6 bases). The CDR3 length is 13 residues. V was shortened by 2 bases and J by 6 bases, with 10 bases between the two germline ends. The CDR3 sequence: CASSLTAGAEAFF. Here the CDR3 DNA reads TGTGCCAGCAGTTTAACGGCAGGGGCTGAAGCTTTCTTT.

This chain joins TRBV28 and TRBJ2-7; D is unresolved. V was shortened by 8 bases and J by 7 bases, with 15 bases between the two germline ends. CDR3 length: 12 residues. The germline CDR1 and CDR2 sequences are MDHEN and SYDVKM. For the CDR3, the DNA is TGTGCCAGCTGTTCCAGCGTGAGGGAGCAGTACTTC. The encoded protein is CASCSSVREQYF.

The chain links TRBV11-2 to TRBJ2-5; 7 positions agree with TRBD1. V lost 1 base, J lost 5 bases, and 7 bases stayed unmatched. CDR3 length: 15 amino acids. Germline CDR1 reads SGHAT; CDR2 reads FQNNGV. DNA for the CDR3: TGTGCCAGCAGCTTAGCTGACAGGGAACGGGAGACCCAGTACTTC. It codes for CASSLADRERETQYF.

This sequence joins TRBV12-3 or TRBV12-4 and TRBJ1-5; D may be TRBD1 (6 bases). V was shortened by 5 bases and J by 6 bases, with 11 bases between the two germline ends. The CDR3 has 13 residues. CDR3 region: CASSQTDSQPQHF. Here the CDR3 DNA reads TGTGCCAGCAGTCAAACGGACAGTCAGCCCCAGCATTTT.

This chain links TRBV15 with TRBJ1-4; possible D gene TRBD1, 5 bases. The V end lost 3 bases, the J end lost 5 bases, and 7 bases lay between the germline ends. CDR1 is LNHNV, CDR2 YYDKDF, per germline (reference sequence). CDR3 length: 13 residues. CDR3 loop: CATSSRDNEKLFF. The CDR3 nucleotides read TGTGCCACCAGCAGTAGGGACAATGAAAAACTGTTTTTT.

V usage is TRBV5-6 and J usage is TRBJ2-2; 10 positions match TRBD2. In germline, CDR1 is SGHDT, CDR2 YYEEEE. The CDR3 has 14 amino acids. J gave up 7 bases and V 2 bases, and 2 bases lay outside the gene matches. CDR3 bases: TGTGCCAGCAGCTTCCTAGCGGGAGTCGGGGAGCTGTTTTTT. It yields the protein CASSFLAGVGELFF.

The J gene is TRBJ1-2, the V gene TRBV6-5; 8 nucleotides line up with TRBD1. CDR1 is MNHEY and CDR2 is SVGAGI in the germline V gene. The CDR3 is 15 residues long. Trimming took 5 bases from V and 2 from J; bases not matched to a gene: 7. CDR3 region: CASSPSGQENYGYTF. CDR3 DNA sequence: TGTGCCAGCAGTCCTTCGGGACAGGAGAACTATGGCTACACCTTC.

CDR3 nucleotide sequence: TGTGCCAGCAGCTTAGGTGGGACAGGAAAATGGCAGTACTTC. It specifies CASSLGGTGKWQYF. This chain joins TRBV7-8 and TRBJ2-7; 8 positions match TRBD1. CDR1 and CDR2 from the germline V gene are SGHVS and FQNEAQ. The ends lost 1 base at V and 9 bases at J; junction bases unmatched: 8. The CDR3 has 14 residues.

The J gene is TRBJ1-5, the V gene TRBV20-1; D unclear. The CDR3 is 16 residues long. The V gene lost 3 bases and the J gene lost 0 bases, with 15 bases spanning the gap. Germline assignment: CDR1 DFQATT and CDR2 SNEGSKA (reference sequence). For the CDR3, the DNA is TGCAGTGCTAGTTGGTTCGGATTACATAGCAATCAGCCCCAGCATTTT. It is translated as CSASWFGLHSNQPQHF.

The chain combines TRBV27 with TRBJ2-2, with 9 bases fitting TRBD1. Germline V gene data show CDR1 as MNHEY and CDR2 as SMNVEV (reference sequence). The CDR3 has 19 residues. The V gene end was trimmed by 5 bases and the J gene end by 0 bases; junction bases not matched to a gene: 13. The CDR3, as DNA: TGTGCCAGCAGTACACGACAGGGGGGCGCGGGGGCGAACACCGGGGAGCTGTTTTTT. Its protein is CASSTRQGGAGANTGELFF.

This chain connects TRBV11-2 to TRBJ2-1, with 12 bases lining up with TRBD2. The length of the CDR3 is 15 residues. After removal of 6 bases from V and 8 bases from J, the junction contained 8 bases not matched to a gene. Germline CDR1 SGHAT, CDR2 FQNNGV. DNA of the CDR3: TGTGCCAGCAGTCAAACTAGCGGGAGGAGGGATGAGCAGTTCTTC. Protein sequence: CASSQTSGRRDEQFF.

The chain couples TRBV2 to TRBJ2-7, with 8 bases that match TRBD1. Unmatched junction bases numbered 25, after V lost 8 bases and J lost 7 bases. The germline V gene encodes CDR1 SNHLY and CDR2 FYNNEI. The CDR3 is 18 residues long. This CDR3 is CASFGQGKLSHRPREQYF. The CDR3, as DNA: TGTGCCAGCTTTGGACAGGGAAAGCTCTCACACCGACCAAGAGAGCAGTACTTC.

The chain has TRBV6-5 and TRBJ2-7, with D hard to call. The germline V gene encodes CDR1 MNHEY and CDR2 SVGAGI. Trimming left V 6 bases short and J 0 bases short, with 9 bases between. This CDR3 has 13 residues. The CDR3 spells CASRYVNSYEQYF. The DNA for the CDR3 is TGTGCCAGCAGATACGTTAACTCCTACGAGCAGTACTTC.

The chain uses TRBV21-1 and TRBJ1-1. TRBV21-1 counts as a pseudogene. This CDR3 is built from 15 residues. CDR3 coding DNA: TGTGCCAGCAGCAAACGGGGGTATGTGAACACTGAAGCTTTCTTT. Translated, it gives CASSKRGYVNTEAFF.

J is TRBJ2-1 and V is TRBV15; the D is unclear. The CDR3 extends over 13 amino acids. Trimming removed 3 bases from V and 3 bases from J, with 6 bases in between. The germline V gene encodes CDR1 LNHNV and CDR2 YYDKDF (reference sequence). The DNA of the CDR3 is TGTGCCACCAGCAGCGACAACTACAATGAGCAGTTCTTC. Its protein is CATSSDNYNEQFF.

This clone came up once. The J gene is TRBJ1-3, the V gene TRBV15; D is uncertain. Germline assignment: CDR1 LNHNV and CDR2 YYDKDF (reference sequence). The CDR3 runs to 16 residues. V lost 0 bases, J lost 4 bases, and 13 bases lay in between. The CDR3 DNA reads TGTGCCACCAGCAGAGATATTGGGGTGCAGGGAAACACCATATATTTT. Residues: CATSRDIGVQGNTIYF.

This clone was seen once. This chain connects TRBV6-1 to TRBJ1-5; D is possibly TRBD1 (5 bases). The CDR3 has 14 residues. Germline CDR1 MNHNS, CDR2 SASEGT. V was pared by 2 bases and J by 9 bases, with 14 bases between. The CDR3 here is CASSETGAGSPQHF. Written as DNA, the CDR3 is TGTGCCAGCAGTGAAACCGGGGCGGGTTCGCCCCAGCATTTT.

The rearrangement uses TRBV7-9 and TRBJ2-1; D ambiguous. Trimming removed 5 bases from V and 8 bases from J, with 7 bases in between. Germline lookup yields CDR1 SEHNR and CDR2 FQNEAQ (reference sequence). The CDR3 loop spans 11 amino acids. This chain's CDR3 is CASSVGHEQFF. In nucleotides, the CDR3 is TGTGCCAGCAGCGTTGGGCATGAGCAGTTCTTC.

The chain uses TRBV4-2 and TRBJ2-1; 7 positions match TRBD2. V lost 0 bases to trimming and J lost 7 bases; unmatched junction nucleotides: 15. Germline assignment: CDR1 LGHNA and CDR2 YNFKEQ. The CDR3 is 18 residues long. As DNA, the CDR3 is TGTGCCAGCAGCCAAGATTCGGGGCTAGCGGAAGCGTATAATGAGCAGTTCTTC. Amino acids: CASSQDSGLAEAYNEQFF.

The chain carries TRBV12-3 or TRBV12-4 and TRBJ2-3; D gene ambiguous. This CDR3 has 13 amino acids. Deletions cut 6 bases from V and 1 base from J, with 8 bases between. Written as DNA, the CDR3 is TGTGCCAGCAGCACGACCGGCACAGATACGCAGTATTTT. Protein product: CASSTTGTDTQYF.

The V call is TRBV5-5, the J call TRBJ2-2; D call uncertain. Germline V gene lookup returns CDR1 SGHKS and CDR2 YYEKEE (reference sequence). V was shortened by 4 bases and J by 7 bases, with 8 bases between the two germline ends. CDR3 length equals 12 residues. In DNA form, the CDR3 reads TGTGCCAGCAGCCAACACGTCGGGGAGCTGTTTTTT. The encoded protein is CASSQHVGELFF.

This clone was found a few times. The chain couples TRBV28 to TRBJ1-2, with D maybe TRBD1 (5 bases). The CDR3 extends over 15 amino acids. V shed 3 bases and J shed 4 bases, with 15 bases lying between them. Germline CDR1 reads MDHEN; CDR2 reads SYDVKM. The CDR3 region is CASSLDLAGGYGYTF. CDR3 sequence (DNA): TGTGCCAGCAGTTTGGATCTGGCGGGGGGCTATGGCTACACCTTC.